The 14 T cell receptor beta chains presented below share a single source sample, sequenced in a study of T cell responses to AZD1222 COVID-19 vaccine. Assay used: immunoSEQ multiplex PCR; TCRdb lists only in-frame clones, some missing. The top ten clones hold roughly 2.5% of a sample with approximately 100,000 clones, roughly 85% of them seen once. This material consisted of peripheral blood, taken 28 days after the second AZD1222 dose. The receptor set was obtained from an adult who received the AZD1222 COVID-19 vaccine.

V usage is TRBV7-9 and J usage is TRBJ1-4; maybe TRBD1 (6 bases). Trimming pared 1 base from V and 5 bases from J, leaving 8 bases between. This CDR3 has 14 amino acids. Germline V gene data show CDR1 as SEHNR and CDR2 as FQNEAQ (reference sequence). In nucleotides, the CDR3 is TGTGCCAGCAGCTTAGGACAGGAGAATGAAAAACTGTTTTTT. Amino acid sequence: CASSLGQENEKLFF.

This clone has only a few counts. The V gene is TRBV14, the J gene TRBJ2-7, with 9 bases matching TRBD2. The CDR3 is 15 amino acids. The junction had 4 bases not matched to a gene; V was cut back by 2 bases and J by 2 bases. CDR1 and CDR2 (germline): SGHDN, FVKESK. CDR3 residues: CASSQIAGEAYEQYF. The CDR3 DNA is TGTGCCAGCAGCCAAATAGCGGGAGAAGCCTACGAGCAGTACTTC.

The V call is TRBV30, the J call TRBJ1-2; D is undetermined. Trimming took 5 bases from V and 2 from J, leaving 9 bases between them. The CDR3 loop spans 12 amino acids. Per germline, CDR1 GTSNPN and CDR2 SVGIG (reference sequence). The CDR3 is CAWGTRNYGYTF. The CDR3 DNA sequence: TGTGCCTGGGGAACAAGGAACTATGGCTACACCTTC.

This rearrangement joins TRBV4-2 to TRBJ2-5, with D tentatively TRBD1 or TRBD2 (6 bases each). From germline, CDR1 is LGHNA and CDR2 YNFKEQ. V dropped 1 base and J dropped 5 bases, with 14 bases sitting between them. The CDR3 is 15 residues long. The CDR3 DNA is TGTGCCAGCAGCCAAGCTAAGGGGGGCTGGGAGACCCAGTACTTC. The encoded protein is CASSQAKGGWETQYF.

This clone appeared once. This rearrangement joins TRBV10-3 to TRBJ2-2; 7 bases align to TRBD1. Germline CDR1 ENHRY, CDR2 SYGVKD. The V segment lost 9 bases and the J segment 2 bases; nucleotides outside the gene matches: 12. The CDR3 is 16 residues long. CDR3 protein: CAIHTIDRANTGELFF. CDR3 coding DNA: TGTGCCATTCACACGATCGACAGGGCTAACACCGGGGAGCTGTTTTTT.

The chain uses TRBV6-2 or TRBV6-3 and TRBJ2-4; D not certain. CDR3 length: 17 amino acids. Germline V gene data show CDR1 as MNHEY and CDR2 as SVGEGT. The ends were cut back, 4 bases at V and 0 bases at J, with 16 bases in the middle. CDR3: CASSSRSGRLAKNIQYF. Here the CDR3 DNA reads TGTGCCAGCAGTTCCAGATCCGGACGGCTAGCCAAAAACATTCAGTACTTC.

V is TRBV7-8 and J is TRBJ2-7; D is unclear. The CDR3 sequence is 13 residues long. Trimming took 3 bases from V and 4 from J, leaving 10 bases between them. Germline assignment: CDR1 SGHVS and CDR2 FQNEAQ. This chain's CDR3 is CASSFAPRYEQYF. Written as DNA, the CDR3 is TGTGCCAGCAGCTTCGCACCAAGATACGAGCAGTACTTC.

The chain uses TRBV5-1 and TRBJ2-1; maybe TRBD2 (6 bases). Germline CDR1 SGHRS, CDR2 YFSETQ. The length of the CDR3 is 15 residues. Trimming pared 4 bases from V and 6 bases from J, leaving 17 bases between. The CDR3 region is CASSPPGTLSNEQFF. CDR3 DNA: TGCGCCAGCAGCCCGCCTGGGACTCTAAGCAATGAGCAGTTCTTC.

CDR3 in DNA: TGCGCCAGCAGCCAAGAGTTGCGCGCGGGAGGGTACAATGAGCAGTTCTTC. Translating it yields CASSQELRAGGYNEQFF. V usage is TRBV4-1 and J usage is TRBJ2-1, with 9 bases lining up with TRBD2. From germline, CDR1 is MGHRA and CDR2 YSYEKL. J lost 4 bases, V lost 0 bases, and 7 bases had no gene match. The CDR3 is 17 amino acids.

This clone was seen at least ten times. This chain joins TRBV21-1 and TRBJ1-5. TRBV21-1 is termed a pseudogene. The CDR3 runs 16 residues. The CDR3 is CASSKERQYSNQPQHF. The CDR3 nucleotides read TGTGCCAGCAGCAAAGAACGGCAGTATAGCAATCAGCCCCAGCATTTT.

This clone was recorded a few times. The rearrangement uses TRBV19 and TRBJ2-6; a possible D gene is TRBD2 (5 bases). The germline CDR1 and CDR2 sequences are LNHDA and SQIVND (reference sequence). This CDR3 contains 16 residues. The V and J ends lost 0 bases and 0 bases respectively, with 6 bases between them. The DNA for the CDR3 is TGTGCCAGTAGTATAGACGCGGGCTCTGGGGCCAACGTCCTGACTTTC. Its translation: CASSIDAGSGANVLTF.

As concerns this clone: The sample holds other DNA sequences that translate to the same CDR3. This chain links TRBV27 with TRBJ2-1; D unresolved. Trimming removed 0 bases at V and 4 bases at J, with 4 bases between. Germline V gene lookup returns CDR1 MNHEY and CDR2 SMNVEV (reference sequence). The CDR3 contains 13 residues. DNA for the CDR3: TGTGCCAGCAGTTTATCGAGTTACAATGAGCAGTTCTTC. Its protein product is CASSLSSYNEQFF.

The chain links TRBV5-1 to TRBJ2-1, with D uncertain. CDR3 length equals 15 residues. The germline V and J ends were trimmed by 4 bases and 6 bases, with 17 bases remaining between them. Germline CDR1 SGHRS, CDR2 YFSETQ. The CDR3 nucleotides are TGCGCCAGCAGCCCGTATTATAAGACACGCAATGAGCAGTTCTTC. This translates into CASSPYYKTRNEQFF.

The chain uses TRBV28 and TRBJ2-4, with D hard to call. Germline V gene sequence: CDR1 MDHEN, CDR2 SYDVKM. Trimming cost V 5 bases and J 6 bases, with 8 bases left between them. This CDR3 contains 12 residues. The CDR3 DNA reads as TGTGCCAGCAGTCCTAGGGCAAACATTCAGTACTTC. Amino acids: CASSPRANIQYF.